The 23 T cell receptor beta chains listed next were all sequenced from one sample in a study of T cells after yellow fever vaccination. TCRdb re-derived calls from the 5' RACE reads in MiXCR, one entry per CDR3 protein. The sample yields hundreds of thousands of distinct CDR3 sequences, 9% to 15% seen once. This material consisted of PBMCs, taken on the day of the yellow fever booster vaccination. The receptor source for this set is a man aged 25 to 45 who received the YFV17D yellow fever vaccine.

The chain employs TRBV29-1 and TRBJ2-4; tentatively, D is TRBD1 or TRBD2 (6 bases each). Deletions cut 4 bases from V and 3 bases from J, with 13 bases between. Germline V gives CDR1 SQVTM, CDR2 ANQGSEA. The CDR3 covers 14 residues. This CDR3 is CSVGGAVGKNIQYF. CDR3 DNA: TGCAGCGTTGGGGGGGCAGTTGGCAAAAACATTCAGTACTTC.

This chain links TRBV15 with TRBJ2-3; 7 bases agree with TRBD2. This CDR3 contains 17 residues. V trimming: 1 base; J trimming: 3 bases; junction bases outside the gene matches: 10. Germline assignment: CDR1 LNHNV and CDR2 YYDKDF (reference sequence). The CDR3 coding sequence is TGTGCCACCAGCAGAGCAGTGGTAGCGGGCAGGACAGATACGCAGTATTTT. It translates to CATSRAVVAGRTDTQYF.

The chain employs TRBV7-2 and TRBJ1-2; the D gene is possibly TRBD1 (6 bases). Germline CDR1 is SGHTA and CDR2 is FQGNSA. Between the trimmed V and J ends, which lost 7 bases and 8 bases, there was a span of 20 bases. The CDR3 spans 14 residues. CDR3 bases: TGTGCCAGCACCCGAACCCCAGGGGATAGAGGCTACACCTTC. The encoded protein is CASTRTPGDRGYTF.

This chain connects TRBV7-2 to TRBJ2-1, with D perhaps matching TRBD2 (5 bases). CDR3 length: 15 amino acids. V was trimmed by 5 bases and J by 7 bases, leaving 18 bases between them. Germline CDR1 and CDR2: SGHTA and FQGNSA. CDR3 DNA: TGTGCCAGCAGCCTATACGGGGTTGATAGGAATGAGCAGTTCTTC. Amino acids: CASSLYGVDRNEQFF.

This clonotype was seen a few times. The chain links TRBV20-1 to TRBJ2-7; D uncertain. The CDR3 is 15 residues long. V dropped 1 base and J dropped 6 bases, with 19 bases sitting between them. The germline V gene has CDR1 DFQATT and CDR2 SNEGSKA (reference sequence). The CDR3: CSARVERTASPEQYF. DNA for the CDR3: TGCAGTGCTAGAGTTGAAAGGACCGCCTCTCCCGAGCAGTACTTC.

The chain employs TRBV30 and TRBJ2-1; D is undetermined. Per the germline V gene, CDR1 is GTSNPN and CDR2 is SVGIG (reference sequence). This CDR3 has 13 amino acids. V lost 2 bases to trimming and J lost 8 bases, with 13 bases between them. The CDR3 loop is CAWSFPRRDEQFF. CDR3 DNA sequence: TGTGCCTGGAGTTTCCCCCGCCGGGATGAGCAGTTCTTC.

This clonotype has ten or more counts. The chain uses TRBV9 and TRBJ1-3; TRBD1 aligns across 7 bases. Trimming cost V 4 bases and J 0 bases; bases outside gene matches: 4. CDR1 SGDLS and CDR2 YYNGEE come from the germline V gene. The CDR3 contains 15 residues. CDR3 nucleotide sequence: TGTGCCAGCAGCTACGGACAGGTCTCTGGAAACACCATATATTTT. It encodes CASSYGQVSGNTIYF.

The V call is TRBV19, the J call TRBJ1-1; D perhaps matches TRBD1 (6 bases). The CDR3 runs to 15 residues. V shed 6 bases and J shed 11 bases, with 25 bases lying between them. From germline, CDR1 is LNHDA and CDR2 SQIVND (reference sequence). The CDR3 DNA reads as TGTGCCAGTAGACGGACTACAGGGATCTCTAAAGTCGCTTTCTTT. Translation: CASRRTTGISKVAFF.

This clonotype was seen more than once but under ten times. V gene TRBV28 combines with J gene TRBJ1-4; D might be TRBD1 (6 bases). CDR1 and CDR2 from the germline V gene are MDHEN and SYDVKM. V dropped 2 bases and J dropped 6 bases, with 10 bases sitting between them. The CDR3 is 14 amino acids. The CDR3 nucleotides read TGTGCCAGCAGTTTAGCAGGGGCAGATGAAAAACTGTTTTTT. It specifies CASSLAGADEKLFF.

The V call is TRBV7-2, the J call TRBJ2-3; 14 nucleotides match TRBD2. J lost 4 bases, V lost 5 bases, and 8 bases had no gene match. Germline values: CDR1 SGHTA, CDR2 FQGNSA. There are 17 residues in the CDR3. The CDR3 DNA is TGTGCCAGCAGCAACAAGGGACTAGCGGGAGTTGCAGATACGCAGTATTTT. This gives the protein CASSNKGLAGVADTQYF.

There are a few counts of this clonotype. The V call is TRBV9, the J call TRBJ2-1; weak D call: TRBD2 (6 bases). V lost 2 bases and J lost 0, with 12 bases in between. Germline CDR1 reads SGDLS; CDR2 reads YYNGEE. This CDR3 is 16 amino acids long. The CDR3 DNA reads TGTGCCAGCAGCGTGAGTAGCGGAAACTCCTACAATGAGCAGTTCTTC. It encodes CASSVSSGNSYNEQFF.

The V call is TRBV20-1, the J call TRBJ2-3, with 9 nucleotides matching TRBD2. The CDR3 has 13 amino acids. V gave up 3 bases and J gave up 4 bases; unmatched junction bases: 2. Germline CDR1 and CDR2: DFQATT and SNEGSKA (reference sequence). CDR3 sequence (DNA): TGCAGTGCTAGGCTAGCGGGACCAGATACGCAGTATTTT. Residues: CSARLAGPDTQYF.

This clonotype was observed many times. The rearrangement joins TRBV5-1 to TRBJ2-3, with TRBD2 matching over 8 bases. After removal of 5 bases from V and 6 bases from J, the junction contained 11 bases not matched to a gene. CDR3 length: 15 amino acids. The germline V gene encodes CDR1 SGHRS and CDR2 YFSETQ. CDR3 residues: CASSHGRAQEDTQYF. Here the CDR3 DNA reads TGCGCCAGCAGTCACGGGAGGGCCCAGGAGGATACGCAGTATTTT.

This clonotype turned up a few times. The chain uses TRBV20-1 and TRBJ2-1; D not resolved. The germline V gene encodes CDR1 DFQATT and CDR2 SNEGSKA (reference sequence). V was trimmed by 5 bases and J by 8 bases, leaving 22 bases between them. The CDR3 length is 15 residues. CDR3 sequence reads: CSALLANINVHEQFF. The DNA for the CDR3 is TGCAGTGCTTTATTAGCCAACATTAACGTGCATGAGCAGTTCTTC.

This clonotype was seen more than once but under ten times. The chain recombines TRBV20-1 with TRBJ1-2; D call uncertain. The CDR3 runs 14 residues. With 4 bases removed from V and 4 bases from J, the gap between germline ends came to 16 bases. CDR1 DFQATT and CDR2 SNEGSKA come from the germline V gene (reference sequence). The CDR3 sequence is CSATRWEEGYGYTF. The CDR3 nucleotides are TGCAGTGCTACACGTTGGGAGGAGGGCTATGGCTACACCTTC.

Regarding this clonotype: With a much larger clone just one base away, this may be a read error. This chain links TRBV20-1 with TRBJ2-7, with 7 bases lining up with TRBD1. There are 16 residues in the CDR3. CDR1 is DFQATT, CDR2 SNEGSKA, per germline (reference sequence). CDR3 bases: TGCTGTGCTAGTCTCCCGACAGGGAAAATAACCTACGAGCAGTACTTC. Its translation: CCASLPTGKITYEQYF.

The chain has TRBV7-9 and TRBJ2-5, with no clear D. The V end lost 3 bases, the J end lost 3 bases, and 14 bases lay between the germline ends. The germline V gene has CDR1 SEHNR and CDR2 FQNEAQ (reference sequence). The CDR3 totals 15 residues. The CDR3 DNA is TGTGCCAGCAGCTTGGGTGGACCCGCTAAAGAGACCCAGTACTTC. Residues: CASSLGGPAKETQYF.

In its sample, this clonotype was seen many times. The chain couples TRBV7-8 to TRBJ2-1, with 13 bases identical to TRBD2. Germline values: CDR1 SGHVS, CDR2 FQNEAQ. The CDR3 consists of 16 residues. V was clipped by 2 bases and J by 8 bases; unmatched bases: 6. The CDR3 region has the DNA TGTGCCAGCAGCTTACGTAGGACTAGCGGGAGCTATGAGCAGTTCTTC. Translating gives CASSLRRTSGSYEQFF.

This clonotype was seen a handful of times. V gene TRBV14 combines with J gene TRBJ2-1; 7 bases fit TRBD2. Germline CDR1 and CDR2: SGHDN and FVKESK. J lost 2 bases, V lost 0 bases, and 16 bases had no gene match. CDR3 length equals 20 residues. CDR3 sequence reads: CASSQEGLGGRGKAYNEQFF. In nucleotides, the CDR3 is TGTGCCAGCAGCCAAGAGGGTCTAGGCGGGAGAGGAAAGGCCTACAATGAGCAGTTCTTC.

This clonotype was seen repeatedly, ten times or more. The genes are TRBV5-6 and TRBJ2-3, with D tentatively TRBD1 (7 bases). The length of the CDR3 is 15 residues. Germline assignment: CDR1 SGHDT and CDR2 YYEEEE. V lost 4 bases and J 0 bases, leaving 12 bases between the germline ends. CDR3 DNA sequence: TGTGCCAGCAGCCTGACAGGGAGGAGCACAGATACGCAGTATTTT. Encoded protein: CASSLTGRSTDTQYF.

This clonotype showed up just a few times. The chain employs TRBV12-3 or TRBV12-4 and TRBJ1-6; D possibly corresponds to TRBD1 (5 bases). The CDR3 runs to 14 residues. Trimming cost V 7 bases and J 7 bases, with 14 bases left between them. Here the CDR3 DNA reads TGTGCCAGCACTTCCGGGACCGGCAATTCACCCCTCCACTTT. This codes for CASTSGTGNSPLHF.

This clonotype appeared a few times. The rearrangement joins TRBV10-3 to TRBJ2-5; no clear D gene. The CDR3 sequence is 13 residues long. The germline V and J ends were trimmed by 6 bases and 0 bases, with 8 bases remaining between them. CDR1 is ENHRY and CDR2 is SYGVKD in the germline V gene. CDR3 sequence (DNA): TGTGCCATCAGCGACGGATACCAAGAGACCCAGTACTTC. This codes for CAISDGYQETQYF.

This clonotype has just a few counts. The gene calls are TRBV5-1 and TRBJ2-1, with D possibly being TRBD2 (6 bases). This CDR3 has 13 amino acids. CDR1 is SGHRS and CDR2 is YFSETQ in the germline V gene. The germline V and J ends were trimmed by 0 bases and 12 bases, with 13 bases remaining between them. The CDR3 sequence is CASSLAPTSSQFF. The CDR3 coding sequence is TGCGCCAGCAGCTTGGCCCCGACTAGTTCGCAGTTCTTC.